This T cell receptor (beta chain) was sequenced during a study of T cell repertoires in cytomegalovirus infection. Background on the study: The study used recently identified HLA-C-restricted and well-studied HLA-B-restricted CMV epitopes. Both CMV infection and a matching HLA type were indicated by public TCR beta signatures.

Whole-study results and caveats: People with CMV and the relevant HLA were identified by cumulative public TCR beta family frequency. CMV-specific TCR beta clonotypes restricted by HLA-C dominated the ex vivo response.

This clonotype was seen only a few times. Its antigen is currently unknown. TCRdb processed the reads anew with MiXCR; each CDR3 protein has one entry. In the table there are 27,000 or so distinct CDR3 sequences, about 19% of which are singletons. V was trimmed by 4 bases and J by 6 bases, leaving 14 bases between them. The CDR3 covers 14 residues. The source was CD8+ T cells from cultured PBMCs, collected from culture after CMV antigen stimulation. This TCR came from a human donor in good health (CMV status not recorded). Some clones in this sample may be carry-over from other donors' samples. The gene calls are TRBV12-3 or TRBV12-4 and TRBJ2-3; tentatively, D is TRBD2 (6 bases). This chain's CDR3 is CASSSWRVSDTQYF. CDR3 nucleotides: TGTGCCAGCAGTTCATGGAGGGTTTCGGATACGCAGTATTTT.